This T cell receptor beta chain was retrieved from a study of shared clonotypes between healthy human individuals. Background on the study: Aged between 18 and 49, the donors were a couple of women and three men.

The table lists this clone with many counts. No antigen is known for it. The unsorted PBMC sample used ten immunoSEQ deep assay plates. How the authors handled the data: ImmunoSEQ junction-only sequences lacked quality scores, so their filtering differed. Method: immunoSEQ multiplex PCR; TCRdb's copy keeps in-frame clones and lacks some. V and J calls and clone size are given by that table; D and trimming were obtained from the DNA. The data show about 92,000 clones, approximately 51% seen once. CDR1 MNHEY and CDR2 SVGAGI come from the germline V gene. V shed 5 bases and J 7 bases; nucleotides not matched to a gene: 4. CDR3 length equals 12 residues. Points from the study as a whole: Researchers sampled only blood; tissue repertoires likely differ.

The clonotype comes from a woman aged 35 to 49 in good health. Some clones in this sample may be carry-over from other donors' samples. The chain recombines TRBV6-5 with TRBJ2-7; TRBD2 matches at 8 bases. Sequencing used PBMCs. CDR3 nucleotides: TGTGCCAGCAGTCGGACTAGCTGGGAGCAGTACTTC. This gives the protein CASSRTSWEQYF.